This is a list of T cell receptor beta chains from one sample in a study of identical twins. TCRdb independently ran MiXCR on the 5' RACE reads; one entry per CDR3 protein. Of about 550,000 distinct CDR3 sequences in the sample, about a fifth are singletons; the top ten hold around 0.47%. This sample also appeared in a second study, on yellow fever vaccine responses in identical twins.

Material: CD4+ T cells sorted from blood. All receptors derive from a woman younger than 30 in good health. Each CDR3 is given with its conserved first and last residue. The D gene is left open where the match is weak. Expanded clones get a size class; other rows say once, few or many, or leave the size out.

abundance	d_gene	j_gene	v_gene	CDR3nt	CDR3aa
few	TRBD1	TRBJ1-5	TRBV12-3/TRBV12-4	TGTGCCAGCGCCGACAGGGGGAATCAGCCCCAGCATTTT	CASADRGNQPQHF
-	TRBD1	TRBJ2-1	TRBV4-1	TGCGCCAGCAGCCAACTTAAAGGGACAGTGACCCCCTCCTACAATGAGCAGTTCTTC	CASSQLKGTVTPSYNEQFF
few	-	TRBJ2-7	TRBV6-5	TGTGCCAGCAGTTACGGGTTGGGGCTAGCGGACAGCTCCTACGAGCAGTACTTC	CASSYGLGLADSSYEQYF
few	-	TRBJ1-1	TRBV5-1	TGCGCCAGCAGCTTGGAGGGGACTCTAGGGAACACTGAAGCTTTCTTT	CASSLEGTLGNTEAFF
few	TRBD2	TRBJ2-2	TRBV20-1	TGCAGTGCTTTAGCGGGTAACACCGGGGAGCTGTTTTTT	CSALAGNTGELFF
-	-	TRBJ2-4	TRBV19	TGTGCCAGTAGTGCGGGACTTAGAATAATGAACATTCAGTACTTC	CASSAGLRIMNIQYF
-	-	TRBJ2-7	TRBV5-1	TGCGCCAGCAGCTCCCCCGAGAAATTATCCTACGAGCAGTACTTC	CASSSPEKLSYEQYF
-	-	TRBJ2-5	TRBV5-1	TGCGCCAGCAGCTTGGCGGGTTCGACAGTCCAAGAGACCCAGTACTTC	CASSLAGSTVQETQYF
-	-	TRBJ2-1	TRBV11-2	TGTGCCAGCAGCTTGGGGTTTGCGCACCTTGCGGTCCCCAATGAGCAGTTCTTC	CASSLGFAHLAVPNEQFF
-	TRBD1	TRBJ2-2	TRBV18	TGTGCCAGCTCACCGTTGACAGGGGTCACCGGGGAGCTGTTTTTT	CASSPLTGVTGELFF
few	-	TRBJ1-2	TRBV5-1	TGCGCCAGCAGCATACAGGATGGCTATGGCTACACCTTC	CASSIQDGYGYTF
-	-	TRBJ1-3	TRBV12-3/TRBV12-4	TGTGCCAGCAGTTTAGACCAAACGGACACCATATATTTT	CASSLDQTDTIYF